This TCR beta chain came from a study of early T cells in non-severe SARS-CoV-2 infection (dated by TCRdb to 2020 to 2022). Background on the whole study: TCR sequencing used bulk RNA from unsorted whole blood, so alpha and beta chains could not be paired.

Set within a cohort of healthcare workers in London, UK, this nested case-control study involved weekly PCR testing of nasopharyngeal swabs along with blood sampling. Between 23 and 31 March 2020, the week of the UK lockdown, healthcare workers were enrolled and then followed up weekly for as long as 16 weeks. The library relied on 5' RACE. The sample was run on a NextSeq 500. To correct for sequencing error and PCR bias, the TCR library protocol tagged individual cDNA molecules with unique molecular identifiers. Sequencing covered both TCR alpha and beta chains, and within each sample the abundances of alpha and beta sequences were tightly co-correlated. As for the original processing: Decombinator V4 was used to perform V gene, J gene and CDR3 annotation of TCR sequences. Expanded TCRs were defined as changing significantly between any two time points under a Poisson model with p below 0.0001. Abundances of TCRs were expressed as counts per million after normalisation to the total number of TCRs sequenced in each sample. A search of VDJdb, accessed on 1 November 2021, was run for TCRs annotated to CMV, EBV and SARS-CoV-2, with TCRs annotated for multiple antigens excluded. The public reads were run again by TCRdb, first through fastp at Q25 and then through MiXCR, and only productive beta chains were kept. Rows are combined by CDR3 protein, so each entry shows the most common genes and DNA. V and J calls and clone size were set by TCRdb, not the authors. This sample gives more than 50,000 distinct CDR3 sequences in total; around 10% of them show up just once. The ten top clones hold about 2.5% of the sample.

About this clonotype itself: Its specific antigen is unknown. No per-base quality is available; no much larger clone lies one base away.

Here is what the overall study found, with its caveats: VDJdb matching was skewed toward anti-spike CD8 responses and likely underestimated virus-specific expansions, missing private and CD4 specificities.

The receptor's source is an adult who was a healthcare worker with PCR-confirmed SARS-CoV-2 infection or an uninfected control (not recorded which). The sequencing used whole blood, collected at baseline.

This receptor carries the CDR3 CTSSLRGSSYEQYF. The DNA is as follows: TGCACCAGCAGCCTCAGGGGTTCCTCCTACGAGCAGTACTTC. The chain couples TRBV1 to TRBJ2-7; the table calls TRBD1, which could not be checked here. TRBV1 is described as a pseudogene. The CDR3, from cysteine to phenylalanine, totals 14 residues. The retained sequence is limited to the CDR3, 42 bases, with the frame set at the first base.